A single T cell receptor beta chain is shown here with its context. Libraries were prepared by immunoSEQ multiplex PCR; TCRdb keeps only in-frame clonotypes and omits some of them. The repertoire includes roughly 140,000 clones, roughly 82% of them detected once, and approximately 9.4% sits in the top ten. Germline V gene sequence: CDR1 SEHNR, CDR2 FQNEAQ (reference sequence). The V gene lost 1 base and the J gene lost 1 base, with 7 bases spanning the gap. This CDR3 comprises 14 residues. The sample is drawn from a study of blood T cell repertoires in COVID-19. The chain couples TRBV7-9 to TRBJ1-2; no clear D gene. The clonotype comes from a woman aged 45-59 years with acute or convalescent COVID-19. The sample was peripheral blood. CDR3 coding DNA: TGTGCCAGCAGCTTAGACGAGTTTAACTATGGCTACACCTTC. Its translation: CASSLDEFNYGYTF.